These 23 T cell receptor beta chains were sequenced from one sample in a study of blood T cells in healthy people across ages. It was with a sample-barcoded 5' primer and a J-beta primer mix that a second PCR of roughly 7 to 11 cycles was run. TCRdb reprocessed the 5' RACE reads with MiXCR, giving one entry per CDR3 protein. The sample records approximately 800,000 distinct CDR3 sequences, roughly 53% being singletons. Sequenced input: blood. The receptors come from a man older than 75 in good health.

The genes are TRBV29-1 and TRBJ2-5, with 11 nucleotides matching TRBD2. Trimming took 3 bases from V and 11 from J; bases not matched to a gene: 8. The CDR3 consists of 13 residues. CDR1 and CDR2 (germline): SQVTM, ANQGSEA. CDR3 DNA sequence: TGCAGCGTTGAGACTAGCGGGGTAGGGGAGCAGTACTTC. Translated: CSVETSGVGEQYF.

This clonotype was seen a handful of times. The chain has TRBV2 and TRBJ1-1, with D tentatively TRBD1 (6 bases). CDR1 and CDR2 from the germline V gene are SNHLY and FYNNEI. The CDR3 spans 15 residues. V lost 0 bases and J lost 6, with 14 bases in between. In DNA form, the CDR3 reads TGTGCCAGCAGTGAAGCGCTTCGGGGGGCCTCTGAAGCTTTCTTT. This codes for CASSEALRGASEAFF. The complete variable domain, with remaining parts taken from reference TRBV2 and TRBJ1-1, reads EPEVTQTPSHQVTQMGQEVILRCVPISNHLYFYWYRQILGQKVEFLVSFYNNEISEKSEIFDDQFSVERPDGSNFTLKIRSTKLEDSAMYFCASSEALRGASEAFFGQGTRLTVV.

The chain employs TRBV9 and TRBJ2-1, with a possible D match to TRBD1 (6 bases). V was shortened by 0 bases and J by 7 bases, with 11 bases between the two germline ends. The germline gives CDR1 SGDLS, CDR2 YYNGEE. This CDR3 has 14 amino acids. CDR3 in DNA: TGTGCCAGCAGCGTAGGAACAGGGTGGAATGAGCAGTTCTTC. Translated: CASSVGTGWNEQFF.

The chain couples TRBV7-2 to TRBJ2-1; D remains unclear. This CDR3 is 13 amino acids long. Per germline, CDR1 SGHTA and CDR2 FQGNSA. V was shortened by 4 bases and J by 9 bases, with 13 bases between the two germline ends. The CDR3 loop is CASSYGVGGEQFF. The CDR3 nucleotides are TGTGCCAGCAGCTACGGAGTGGGTGGTGAGCAGTTCTTC.

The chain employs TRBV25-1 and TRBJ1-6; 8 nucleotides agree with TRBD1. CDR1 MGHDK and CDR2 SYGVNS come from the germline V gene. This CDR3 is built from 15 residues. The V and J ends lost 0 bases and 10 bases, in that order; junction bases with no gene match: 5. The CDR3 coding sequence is TGTGCCAGCAGTGAATATCAGGGGGCAGGGTCACCCCTCCACTTT. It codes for CASSEYQGAGSPLHF.

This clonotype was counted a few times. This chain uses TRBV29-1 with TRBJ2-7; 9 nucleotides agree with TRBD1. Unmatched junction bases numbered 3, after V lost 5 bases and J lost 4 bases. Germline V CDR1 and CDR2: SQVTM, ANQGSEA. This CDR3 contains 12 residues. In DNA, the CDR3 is TGCAGCGTTACAGGGGGCGGTTACGAGCAGTACTTC. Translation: CSVTGGGYEQYF.

This CDR3 reads CSARWTSGSSGEQFF. The DNA of the CDR3 is TGCAGTGCTAGATGGACTAGCGGGAGTTCAGGCGAGCAGTTCTTC. The chain links TRBV20-1 to TRBJ2-1; 13 bases are shared with TRBD2. CDR3 length: 15 amino acids. Germline V lookup: CDR1 DFQATT, CDR2 SNEGSKA (reference sequence). The J segment lost 10 bases and the V segment lost 2 bases, leaving 8 bases of the junction unmatched.

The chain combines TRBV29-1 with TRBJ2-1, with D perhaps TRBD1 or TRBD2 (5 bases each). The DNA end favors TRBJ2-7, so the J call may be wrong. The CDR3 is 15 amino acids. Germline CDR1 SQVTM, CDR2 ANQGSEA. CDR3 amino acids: CSVEGGADSYNEQYF. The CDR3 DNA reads TGCAGCGTTGAAGGAGGGGCAGACTCCTACAATGAGCAGTACTTC.

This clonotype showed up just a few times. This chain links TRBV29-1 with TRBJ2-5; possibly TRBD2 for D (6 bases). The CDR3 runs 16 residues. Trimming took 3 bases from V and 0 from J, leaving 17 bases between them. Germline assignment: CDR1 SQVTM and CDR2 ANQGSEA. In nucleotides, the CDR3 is TGCAGCGTTGAGAGGACCCCAGGAGGGGACCAAGAGACCCAGTACTTC. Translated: CSVERTPGGDQETQYF.

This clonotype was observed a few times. The CDR3 reads CASSLRGADTEAFF. The CDR3, as DNA: TGTGCCAGCAGTCTAAGGGGTGCGGACACTGAAGCTTTCTTT. The rearrangement links TRBV3-1 to TRBJ1-1; D may be TRBD1 (5 bases). From germline, CDR1 is LGHDT and CDR2 YNNKEL (reference sequence). This CDR3 is 14 amino acids long. V lost 6 bases, J lost 3 bases, and 14 bases lay in between.

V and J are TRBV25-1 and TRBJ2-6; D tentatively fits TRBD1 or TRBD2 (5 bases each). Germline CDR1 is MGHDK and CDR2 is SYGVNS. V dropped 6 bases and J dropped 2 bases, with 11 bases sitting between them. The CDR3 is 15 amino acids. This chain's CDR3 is CASRPGTAGANVLTF. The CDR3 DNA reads TGTGCCAGCAGACCCGGGACGGCTGGGGCCAACGTCCTGACTTTC.

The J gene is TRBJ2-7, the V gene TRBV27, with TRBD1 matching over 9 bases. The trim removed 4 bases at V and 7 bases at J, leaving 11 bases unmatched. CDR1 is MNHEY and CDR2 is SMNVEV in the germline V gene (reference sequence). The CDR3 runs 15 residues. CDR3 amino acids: CASSSPGTGNNEQYF. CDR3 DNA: TGTGCCAGCAGTTCACCCGGGACAGGGAACAATGAGCAGTACTTC.

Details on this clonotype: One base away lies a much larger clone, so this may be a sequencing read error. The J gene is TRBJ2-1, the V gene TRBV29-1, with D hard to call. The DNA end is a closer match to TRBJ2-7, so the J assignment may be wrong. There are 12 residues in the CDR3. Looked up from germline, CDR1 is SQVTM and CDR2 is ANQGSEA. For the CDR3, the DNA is TGCAGCAAAACCAACCGGTACAATGAGCAGTACTTC. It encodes CSKTNRYNEQYF.

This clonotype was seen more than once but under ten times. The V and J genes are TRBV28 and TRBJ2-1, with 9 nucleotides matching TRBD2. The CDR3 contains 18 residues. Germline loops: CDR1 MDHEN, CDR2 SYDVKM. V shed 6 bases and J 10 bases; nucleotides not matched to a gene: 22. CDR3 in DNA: TGTGCCAGCAGCCCCCACAGAAAGACTAGCGGACTTCATGGGGAGCAGTTCTTC. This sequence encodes CASSPHRKTSGLHGEQFF.

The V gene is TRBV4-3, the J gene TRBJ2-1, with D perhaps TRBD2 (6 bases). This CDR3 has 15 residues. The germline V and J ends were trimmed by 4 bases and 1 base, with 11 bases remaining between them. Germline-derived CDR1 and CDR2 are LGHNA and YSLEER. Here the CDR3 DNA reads TGCGCCAGCAGCCTTGCTAGCGCATCCTACAATGAGCAGTTCTTC. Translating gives CASSLASASYNEQFF.

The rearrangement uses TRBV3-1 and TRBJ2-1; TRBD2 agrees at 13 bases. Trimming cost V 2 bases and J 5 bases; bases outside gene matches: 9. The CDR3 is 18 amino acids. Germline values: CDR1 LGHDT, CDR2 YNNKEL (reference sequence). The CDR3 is CASSQQRWGTSGNNEQFF. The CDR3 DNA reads TGTGCCAGCAGCCAACAAAGATGGGGGACTAGCGGGAACAATGAGCAGTTCTTC.

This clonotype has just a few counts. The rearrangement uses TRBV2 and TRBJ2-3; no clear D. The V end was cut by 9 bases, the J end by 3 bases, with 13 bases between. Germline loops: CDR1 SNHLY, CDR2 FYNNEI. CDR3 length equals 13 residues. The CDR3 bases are TGTGCCAGTTCATGGGGATTTACAGATACGCAGTATTTT. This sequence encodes CASSWGFTDTQYF.

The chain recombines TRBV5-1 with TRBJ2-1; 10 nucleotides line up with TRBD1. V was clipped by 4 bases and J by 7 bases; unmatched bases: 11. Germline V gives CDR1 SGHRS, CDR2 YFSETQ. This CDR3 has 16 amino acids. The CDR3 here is CASSQQTGGVGNEQFF. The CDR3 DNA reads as TGCGCCAGCAGCCAGCAGACAGGGGGCGTGGGAAATGAGCAGTTCTTC.

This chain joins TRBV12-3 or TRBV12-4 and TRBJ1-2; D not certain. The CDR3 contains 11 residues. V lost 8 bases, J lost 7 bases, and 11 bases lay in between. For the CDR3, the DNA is TGTGCCAGCGCCTCGAGGGTTGGCTACACCTTC. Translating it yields CASASRVGYTF.

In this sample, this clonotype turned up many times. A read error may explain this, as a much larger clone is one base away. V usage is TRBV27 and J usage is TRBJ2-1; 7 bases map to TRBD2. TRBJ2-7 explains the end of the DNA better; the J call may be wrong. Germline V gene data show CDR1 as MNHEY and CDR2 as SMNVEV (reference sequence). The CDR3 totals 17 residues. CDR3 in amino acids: CASSLSLAGASYNEQYF. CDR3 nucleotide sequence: TGTGCCAGCAGTTTATCGTTGGCGGGAGCTAGCTACAATGAGCAGTACTTC.

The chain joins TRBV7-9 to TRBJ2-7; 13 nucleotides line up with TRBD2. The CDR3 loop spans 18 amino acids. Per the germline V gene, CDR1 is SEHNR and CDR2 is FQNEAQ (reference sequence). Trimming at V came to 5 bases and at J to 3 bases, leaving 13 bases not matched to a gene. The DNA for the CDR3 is TGTGCCAGCAGCCCTCAGACTAGCGGGAGGAAAAACGTCTACGAGCAGTACTTC. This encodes CASSPQTSGRKNVYEQYF.

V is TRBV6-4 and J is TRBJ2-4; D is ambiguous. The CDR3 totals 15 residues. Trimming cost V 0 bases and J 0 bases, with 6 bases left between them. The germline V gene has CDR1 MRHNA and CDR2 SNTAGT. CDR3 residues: CASSDSTGAKNIQYF. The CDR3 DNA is TGTGCCAGCAGTGACTCGACTGGAGCCAAAAACATTCAGTACTTC.

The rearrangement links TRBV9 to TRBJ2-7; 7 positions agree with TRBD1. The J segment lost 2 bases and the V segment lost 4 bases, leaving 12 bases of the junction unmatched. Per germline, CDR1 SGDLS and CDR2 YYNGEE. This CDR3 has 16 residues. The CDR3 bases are TGTGCCAGCAGCATATCAGGACAGGTTGCGCCCTACGAGCAGTACTTC. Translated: CASSISGQVAPYEQYF.